This T cell receptor beta chain was documented in a study of T cells in pancreatic ductal adenocarcinoma. Measured with immunoSEQ multiplex PCR; TCRdb has only the in-frame clones, and not every one. The sample carries around 100,000 clones, about 95% recorded once. The selected patients with pancreatic ductal adenocarcinoma had surgery but no neoadjuvant therapy. The CDR3 spans 12 residues. CDR1 is SGHVS, CDR2 FQNEAQ, per germline. The germline V and J ends were trimmed by 4 bases and 4 bases, with 5 bases remaining between them. The sequencing sample was made of PBMCs. The rearrangement links TRBV7-8 to TRBJ2-1; no firm D call. The clonotype comes from a human donor with pancreatic ductal adenocarcinoma. CDR3 bases: TGTGCCAGCAGCTCCCCGTACAATGAGCAGTTCTTC. The encoded protein is CASSSPYNEQFF.